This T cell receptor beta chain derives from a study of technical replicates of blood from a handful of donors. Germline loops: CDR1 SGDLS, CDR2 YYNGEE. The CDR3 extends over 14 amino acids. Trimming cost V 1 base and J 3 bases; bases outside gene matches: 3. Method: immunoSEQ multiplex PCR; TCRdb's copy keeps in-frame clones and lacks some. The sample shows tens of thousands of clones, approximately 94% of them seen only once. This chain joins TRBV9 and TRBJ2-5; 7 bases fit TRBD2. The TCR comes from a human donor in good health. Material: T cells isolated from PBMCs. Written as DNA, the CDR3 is TGTGCCAGCAGCGTATTTGGGGGGGAAGAGACCCAGTACTTC. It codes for CASSVFGGEETQYF.